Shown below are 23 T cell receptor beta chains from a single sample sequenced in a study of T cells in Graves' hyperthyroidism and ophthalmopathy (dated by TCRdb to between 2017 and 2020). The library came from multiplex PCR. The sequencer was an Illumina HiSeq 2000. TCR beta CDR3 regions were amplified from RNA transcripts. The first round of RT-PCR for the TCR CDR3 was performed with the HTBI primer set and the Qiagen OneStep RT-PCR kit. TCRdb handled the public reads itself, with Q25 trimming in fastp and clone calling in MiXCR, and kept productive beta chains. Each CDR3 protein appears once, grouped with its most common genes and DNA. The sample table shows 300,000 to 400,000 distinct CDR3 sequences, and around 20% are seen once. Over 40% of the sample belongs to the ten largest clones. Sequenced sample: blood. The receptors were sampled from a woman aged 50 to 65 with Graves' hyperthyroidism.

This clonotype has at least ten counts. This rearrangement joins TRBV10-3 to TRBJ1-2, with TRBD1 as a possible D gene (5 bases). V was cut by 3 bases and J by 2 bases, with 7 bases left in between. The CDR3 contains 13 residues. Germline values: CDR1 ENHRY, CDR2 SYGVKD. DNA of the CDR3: TGTGCCATCAGTGAAGGGGAGAACTATGGCTACACCTTC. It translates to CAISEGENYGYTF.

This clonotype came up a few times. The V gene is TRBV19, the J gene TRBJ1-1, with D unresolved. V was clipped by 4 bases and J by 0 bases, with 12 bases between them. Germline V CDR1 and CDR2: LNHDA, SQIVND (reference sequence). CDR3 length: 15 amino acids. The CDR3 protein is CASSTLPLMNTEAFF. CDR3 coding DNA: TGTGCCAGTAGTACCCTGCCACTCATGAACACTGAAGCTTTCTTT.

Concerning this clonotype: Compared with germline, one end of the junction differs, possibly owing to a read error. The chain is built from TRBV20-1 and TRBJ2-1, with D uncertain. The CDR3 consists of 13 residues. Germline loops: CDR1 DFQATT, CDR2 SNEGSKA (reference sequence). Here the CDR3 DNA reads TGCAGTGCTCCCTTGACCTCCGACAATGAGCAGTTCTTC. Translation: CSAPLTSDNEQFF.

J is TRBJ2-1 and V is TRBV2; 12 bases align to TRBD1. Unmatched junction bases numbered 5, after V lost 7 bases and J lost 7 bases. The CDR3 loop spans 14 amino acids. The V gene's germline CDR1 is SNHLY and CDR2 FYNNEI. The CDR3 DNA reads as TGTGCCAGCAAGGGACAGGGGGCGGTGAATGAGCAGTTCTTC. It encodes CASKGQGAVNEQFF.

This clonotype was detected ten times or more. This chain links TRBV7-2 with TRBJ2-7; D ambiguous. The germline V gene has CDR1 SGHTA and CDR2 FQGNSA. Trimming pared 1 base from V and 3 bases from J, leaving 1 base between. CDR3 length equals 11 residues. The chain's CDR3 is CASSLVYEQYF. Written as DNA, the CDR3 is TGTGCCAGCAGCTTAGTCTACGAGCAGTACTTC.

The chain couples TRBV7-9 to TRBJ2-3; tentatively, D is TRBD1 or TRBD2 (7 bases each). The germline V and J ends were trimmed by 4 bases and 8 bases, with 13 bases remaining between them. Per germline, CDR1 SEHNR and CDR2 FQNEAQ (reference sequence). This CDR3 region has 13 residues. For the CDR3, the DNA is TGTGCCAGCAGCTCCTCCAGGGGGGGTACGCAGTATTTT. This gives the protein CASSSSRGGTQYF. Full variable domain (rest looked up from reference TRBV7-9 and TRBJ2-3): DTGVSQNPRHKITKRGQNVTFRCDPISEHNRLYWYRQTLGQGPEFLTYFQNEAQLEKSRLLSDRFSAERPKGSFSTLEIQRTEQGDSAMYLCASSSSRGGTQYFGPGTRLTVL.

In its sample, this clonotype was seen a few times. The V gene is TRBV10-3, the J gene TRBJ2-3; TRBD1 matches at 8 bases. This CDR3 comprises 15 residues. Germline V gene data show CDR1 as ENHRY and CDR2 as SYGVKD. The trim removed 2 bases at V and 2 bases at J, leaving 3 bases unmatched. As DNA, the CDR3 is TGTGCCATCAGTGAGGGACAGGGCCTCACAGATACGCAGTATTTT. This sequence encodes CAISEGQGLTDTQYF.

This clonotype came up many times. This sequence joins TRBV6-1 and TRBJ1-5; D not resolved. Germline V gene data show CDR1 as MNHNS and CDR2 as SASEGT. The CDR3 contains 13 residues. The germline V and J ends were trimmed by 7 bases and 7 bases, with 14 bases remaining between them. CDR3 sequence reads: CASNLGVQQPQHF. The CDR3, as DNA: TGTGCCAGCAACTTGGGCGTTCAGCAGCCCCAGCATTTT.

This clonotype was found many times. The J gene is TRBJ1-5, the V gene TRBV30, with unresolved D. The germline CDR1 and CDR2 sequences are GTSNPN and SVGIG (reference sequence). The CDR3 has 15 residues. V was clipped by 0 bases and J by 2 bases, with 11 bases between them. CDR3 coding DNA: TGTGCCTGGAGTGTACCCGGGGTGCGCAATCAGCCCCAGCATTTT. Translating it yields CAWSVPGVRNQPQHF.

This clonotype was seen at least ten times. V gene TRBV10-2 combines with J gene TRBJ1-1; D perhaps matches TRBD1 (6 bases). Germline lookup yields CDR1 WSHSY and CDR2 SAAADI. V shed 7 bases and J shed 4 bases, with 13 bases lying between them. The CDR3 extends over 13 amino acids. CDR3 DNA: TGCGCCAGCACACCAGGGGCGGTCACTGAAGCTTTCTTT. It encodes CASTPGAVTEAFF.

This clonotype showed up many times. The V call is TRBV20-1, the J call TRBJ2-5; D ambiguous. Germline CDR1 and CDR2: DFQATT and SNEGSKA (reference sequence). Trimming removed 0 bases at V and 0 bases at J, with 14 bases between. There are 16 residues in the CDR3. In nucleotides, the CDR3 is TGCAGTGCTAGAGATGCGCGGAGAACAGACCAAGAGACCCAGTACTTC. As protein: CSARDARRTDQETQYF.

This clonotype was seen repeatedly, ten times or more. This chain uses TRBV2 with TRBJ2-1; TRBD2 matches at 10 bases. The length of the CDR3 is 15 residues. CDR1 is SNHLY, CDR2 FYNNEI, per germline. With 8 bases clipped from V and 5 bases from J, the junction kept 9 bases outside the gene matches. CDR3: CASVKGTSVHNEQFF. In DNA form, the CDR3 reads TGTGCCAGCGTTAAGGGGACTAGCGTGCACAATGAGCAGTTCTTC. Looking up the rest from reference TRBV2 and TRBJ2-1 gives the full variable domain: EPEVTQTPSHQVTQMGQEVILRCVPISNHLYFYWYRQILGQKVEFLVSFYNNEISEKSEIFDDQFSVERPDGSNFTLKIRSTKLEDSAMYFCASVKGTSVHNEQFFGPGTRLTVL.

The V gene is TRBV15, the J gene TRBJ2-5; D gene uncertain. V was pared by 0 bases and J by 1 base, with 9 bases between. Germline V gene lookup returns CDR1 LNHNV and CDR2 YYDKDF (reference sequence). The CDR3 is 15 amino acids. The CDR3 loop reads CATSRDRLSQETQYF. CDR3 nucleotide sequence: TGTGCCACCAGCAGAGATAGGCTATCCCAAGAGACCCAGTACTTC.

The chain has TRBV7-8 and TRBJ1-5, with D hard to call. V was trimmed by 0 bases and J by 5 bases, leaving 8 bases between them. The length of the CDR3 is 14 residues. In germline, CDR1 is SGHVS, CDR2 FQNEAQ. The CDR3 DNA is TGTGCCAGCAGCTTAGCGACGGATCATCAGCCCCAGCATTTT. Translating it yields CASSLATDHQPQHF.

CDR3 sequence reads: CASAEGVNQPQHF. The CDR3, as DNA: TGTGCCAGTGCGGAGGGTGTCAATCAGCCCCAGCATTTT. The chain recombines TRBV9 with TRBJ1-5; D ambiguous. Between the trimmed V and J ends, which lost 8 bases and 3 bases, there was a span of 12 bases. The germline V gene has CDR1 SGDLS and CDR2 YYNGEE. This CDR3 contains 13 residues.

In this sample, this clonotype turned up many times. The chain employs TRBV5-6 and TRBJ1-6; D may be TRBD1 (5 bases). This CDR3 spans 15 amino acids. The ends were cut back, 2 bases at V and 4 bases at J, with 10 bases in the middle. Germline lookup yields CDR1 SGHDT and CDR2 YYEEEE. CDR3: CASSLLQEYNSPLHF. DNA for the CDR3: TGTGCCAGCAGCTTACTACAGGAATATAATTCACCCCTCCACTTT.

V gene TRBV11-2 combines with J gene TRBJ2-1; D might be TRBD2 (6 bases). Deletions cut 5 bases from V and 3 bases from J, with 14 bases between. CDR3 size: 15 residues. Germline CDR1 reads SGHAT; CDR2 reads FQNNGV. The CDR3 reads CASSVGLANYNEQFF. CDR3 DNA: TGTGCCAGCAGCGTCGGGCTAGCGAACTACAATGAGCAGTTCTTC.

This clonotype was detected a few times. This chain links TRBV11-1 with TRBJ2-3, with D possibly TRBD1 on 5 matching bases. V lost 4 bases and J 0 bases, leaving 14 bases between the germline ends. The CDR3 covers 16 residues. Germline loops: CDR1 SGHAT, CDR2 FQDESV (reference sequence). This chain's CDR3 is CASSSRTRTSTDTQYF. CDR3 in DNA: TGTGCCAGCAGCTCCCGGACACGAACTAGCACAGATACGCAGTATTTT.

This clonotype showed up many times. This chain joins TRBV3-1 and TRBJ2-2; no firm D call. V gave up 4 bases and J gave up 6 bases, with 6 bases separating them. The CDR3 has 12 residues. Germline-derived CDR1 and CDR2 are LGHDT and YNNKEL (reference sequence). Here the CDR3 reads CASSLGAGELFF. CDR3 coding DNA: TGTGCCAGCAGCCTTGGAGCCGGGGAGCTGTTTTTT.

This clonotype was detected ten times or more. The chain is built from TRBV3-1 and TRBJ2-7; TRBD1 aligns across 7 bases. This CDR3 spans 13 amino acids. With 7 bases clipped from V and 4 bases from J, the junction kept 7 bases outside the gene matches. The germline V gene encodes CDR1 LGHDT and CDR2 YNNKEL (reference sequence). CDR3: CASTETGKYEQYF. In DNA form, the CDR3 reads TGTGCCAGCACAGAGACAGGGAAGTACGAGCAGTACTTC.

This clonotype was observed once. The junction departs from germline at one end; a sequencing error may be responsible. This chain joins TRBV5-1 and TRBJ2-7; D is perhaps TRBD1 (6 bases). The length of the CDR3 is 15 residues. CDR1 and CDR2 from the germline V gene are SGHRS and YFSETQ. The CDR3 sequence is CASSLGRQVTYEQYF. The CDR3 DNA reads TGTGCCAGCAGCCTTGGCAGACAGGTGACCTACGAGCAGTACTTC.

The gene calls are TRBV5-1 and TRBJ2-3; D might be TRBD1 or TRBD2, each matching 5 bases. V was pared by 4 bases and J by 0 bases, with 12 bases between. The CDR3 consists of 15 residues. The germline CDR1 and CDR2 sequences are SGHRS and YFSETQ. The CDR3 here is CASSHGTVSTDTQYF. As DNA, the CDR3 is TGCGCCAGCAGCCATGGGACCGTTAGCACAGATACGCAGTATTTT.

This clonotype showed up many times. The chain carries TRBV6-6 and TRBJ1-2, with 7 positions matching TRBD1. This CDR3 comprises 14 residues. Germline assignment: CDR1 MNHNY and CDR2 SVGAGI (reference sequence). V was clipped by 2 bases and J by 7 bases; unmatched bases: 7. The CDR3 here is CASSYPGTAGGYTF. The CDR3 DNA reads TGTGCCAGCAGTTACCCCGGGACAGCTGGTGGCTACACCTTC.